This entry concerns a single T cell receptor (beta chain). Its specificity is not known. This specimen comes from a study of blood T cells in healthy people across ages. Study context: Per two T cells, template switching captured roughly one barcoded beta molecule. Notes on the study in general: As age increased, TCR beta diversity per million T cells fell in a roughly linear fashion. The lack of PBMC sorting stopped any conclusive naive versus antigen-experienced comparison.

V dropped 8 bases and J dropped 5; count of bases not matched to a gene: 3. The CDR3 has 12 amino acids. The germline CDR1 and CDR2 sequences are MNHNY and SVGAGI (reference sequence). Primed by a sample-barcoded 5' primer and a J-beta primer mix, a second PCR proceeded for 7 to 11 cycles. The template-switch adaptor was a 5' adaptor with 12 random nucleotides. It tagged each cDNA molecule. TCRdb re-analysed the 5' RACE reads in MiXCR, keeping a single row per CDR3 protein. The profile shows fewer than 1.5 million distinct CDR3 sequences, roughly 45% of them singletons. This receptor was taken from a woman aged 18-35 years in good health. The rearrangement uses TRBV6-6 and TRBJ1-5; 7 nucleotides match TRBD1. Sequencing was performed on blood. Here the CDR3 reads CASSRGDQPQHF. CDR3 DNA sequence: TGTGCCAGCTCCAGGGGGGATCAGCCCCAGCATTTT.